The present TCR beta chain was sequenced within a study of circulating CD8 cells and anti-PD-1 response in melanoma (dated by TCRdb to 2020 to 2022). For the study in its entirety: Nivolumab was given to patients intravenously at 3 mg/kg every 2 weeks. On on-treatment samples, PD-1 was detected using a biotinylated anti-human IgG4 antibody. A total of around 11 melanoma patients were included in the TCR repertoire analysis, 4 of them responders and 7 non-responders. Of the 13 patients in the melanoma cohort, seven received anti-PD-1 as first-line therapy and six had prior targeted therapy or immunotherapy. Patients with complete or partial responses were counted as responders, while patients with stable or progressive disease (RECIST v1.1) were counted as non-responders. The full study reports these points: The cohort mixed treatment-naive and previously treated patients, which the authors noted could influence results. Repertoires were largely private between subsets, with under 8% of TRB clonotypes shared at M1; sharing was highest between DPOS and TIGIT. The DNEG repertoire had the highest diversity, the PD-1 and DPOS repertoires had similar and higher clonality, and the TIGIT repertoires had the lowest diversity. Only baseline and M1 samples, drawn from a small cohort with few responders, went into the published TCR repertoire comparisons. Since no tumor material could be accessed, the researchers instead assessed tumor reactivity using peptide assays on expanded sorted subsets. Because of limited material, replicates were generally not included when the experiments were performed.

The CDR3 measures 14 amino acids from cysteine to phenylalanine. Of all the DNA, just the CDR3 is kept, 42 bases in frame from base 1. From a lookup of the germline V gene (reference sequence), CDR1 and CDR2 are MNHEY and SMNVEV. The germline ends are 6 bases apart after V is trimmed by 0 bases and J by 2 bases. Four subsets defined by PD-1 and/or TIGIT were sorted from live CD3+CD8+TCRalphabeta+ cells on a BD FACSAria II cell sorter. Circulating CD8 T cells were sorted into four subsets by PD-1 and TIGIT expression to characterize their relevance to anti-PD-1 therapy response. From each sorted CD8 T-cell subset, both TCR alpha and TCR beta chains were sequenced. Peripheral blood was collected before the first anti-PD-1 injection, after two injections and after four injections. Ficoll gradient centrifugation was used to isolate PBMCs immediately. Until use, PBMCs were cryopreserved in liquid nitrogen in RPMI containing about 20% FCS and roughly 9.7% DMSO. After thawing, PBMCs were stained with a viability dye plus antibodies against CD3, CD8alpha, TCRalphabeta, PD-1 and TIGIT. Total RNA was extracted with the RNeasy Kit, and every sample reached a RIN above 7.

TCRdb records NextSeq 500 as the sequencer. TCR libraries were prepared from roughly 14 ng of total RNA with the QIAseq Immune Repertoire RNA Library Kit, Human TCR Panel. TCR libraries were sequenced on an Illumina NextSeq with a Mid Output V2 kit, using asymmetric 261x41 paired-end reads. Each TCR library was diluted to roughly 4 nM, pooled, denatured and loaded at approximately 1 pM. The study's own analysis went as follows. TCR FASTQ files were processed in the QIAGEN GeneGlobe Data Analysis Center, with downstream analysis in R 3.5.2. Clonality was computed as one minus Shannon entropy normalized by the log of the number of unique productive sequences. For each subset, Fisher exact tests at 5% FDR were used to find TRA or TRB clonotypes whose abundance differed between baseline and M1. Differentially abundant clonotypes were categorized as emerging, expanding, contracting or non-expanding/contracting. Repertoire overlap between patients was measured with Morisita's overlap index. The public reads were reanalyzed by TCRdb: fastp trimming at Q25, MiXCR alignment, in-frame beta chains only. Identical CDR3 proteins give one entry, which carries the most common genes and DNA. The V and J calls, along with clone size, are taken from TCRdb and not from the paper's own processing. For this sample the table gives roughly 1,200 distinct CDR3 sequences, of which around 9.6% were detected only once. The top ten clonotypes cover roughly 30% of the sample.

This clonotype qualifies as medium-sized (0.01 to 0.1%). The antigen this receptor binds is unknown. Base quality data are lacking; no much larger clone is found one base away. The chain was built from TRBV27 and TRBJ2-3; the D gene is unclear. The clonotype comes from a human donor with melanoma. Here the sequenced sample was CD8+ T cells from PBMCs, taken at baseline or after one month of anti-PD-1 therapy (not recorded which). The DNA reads TGTGCCAGCAGTTTATCGGGTGCCACAGATACGCAGTATTTT. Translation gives CASSLSGATDTQYF.